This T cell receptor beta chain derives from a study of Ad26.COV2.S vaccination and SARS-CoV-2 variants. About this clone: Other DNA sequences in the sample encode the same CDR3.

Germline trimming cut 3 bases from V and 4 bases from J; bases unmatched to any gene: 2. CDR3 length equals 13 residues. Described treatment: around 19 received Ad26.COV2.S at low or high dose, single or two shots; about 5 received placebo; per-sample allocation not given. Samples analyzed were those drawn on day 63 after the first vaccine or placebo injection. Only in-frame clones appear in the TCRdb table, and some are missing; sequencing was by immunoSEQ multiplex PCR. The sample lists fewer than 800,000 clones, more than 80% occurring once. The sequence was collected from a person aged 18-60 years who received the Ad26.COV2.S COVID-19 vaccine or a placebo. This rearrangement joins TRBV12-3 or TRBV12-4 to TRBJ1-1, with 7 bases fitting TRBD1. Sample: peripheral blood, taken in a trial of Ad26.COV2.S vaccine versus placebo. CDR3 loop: CASSLAGGTEAFF. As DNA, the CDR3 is TGTGCCAGCAGTTTGGCAGGGGGCACTGAAGCTTTCTTT.